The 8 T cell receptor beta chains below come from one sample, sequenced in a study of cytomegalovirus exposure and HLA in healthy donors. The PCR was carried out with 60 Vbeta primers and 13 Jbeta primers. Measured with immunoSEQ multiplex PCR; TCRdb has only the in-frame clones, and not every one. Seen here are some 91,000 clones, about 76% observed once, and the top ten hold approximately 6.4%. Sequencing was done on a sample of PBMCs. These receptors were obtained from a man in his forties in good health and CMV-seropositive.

CDR3 sequence: CASSAAGGLADTQYF. CDR3 nucleotide sequence: TGCGCCAGCAGTGCAGCGGGGGGGCTCGCAGATACGCAGTATTTT. The gene calls are TRBV10-2 and TRBJ2-3; 10 bases agree with TRBD2. The germline gives CDR1 WSHSY, CDR2 SAAADI. This CDR3 comprises 15 residues. V trimming: 4 bases; J trimming: 4 bases; junction bases outside the gene matches: 5.

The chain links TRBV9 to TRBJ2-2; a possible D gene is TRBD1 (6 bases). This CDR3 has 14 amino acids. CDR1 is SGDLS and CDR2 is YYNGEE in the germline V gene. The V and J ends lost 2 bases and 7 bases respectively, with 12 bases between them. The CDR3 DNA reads TGTGCCAGCAGCGTTACAGGGTGGGGCGGGGAGCTGTTTTTT. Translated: CASSVTGWGGELFF.

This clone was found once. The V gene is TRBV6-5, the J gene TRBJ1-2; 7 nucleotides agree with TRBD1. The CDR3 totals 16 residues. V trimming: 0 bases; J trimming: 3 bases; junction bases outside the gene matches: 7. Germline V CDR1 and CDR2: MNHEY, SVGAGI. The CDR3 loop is CASSYSSRGSYYGYTF. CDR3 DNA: TGTGCCAGCAGTTACTCGTCCAGGGGGTCTTACTATGGCTACACCTTC.

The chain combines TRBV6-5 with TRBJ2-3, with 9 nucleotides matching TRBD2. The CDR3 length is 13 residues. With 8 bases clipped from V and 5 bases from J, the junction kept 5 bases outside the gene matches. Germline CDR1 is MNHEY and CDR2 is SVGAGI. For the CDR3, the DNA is TGTGCCAGCCAGCGGGGGGCTGGAGATACGCAGTATTTT. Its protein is CASQRGAGDTQYF.

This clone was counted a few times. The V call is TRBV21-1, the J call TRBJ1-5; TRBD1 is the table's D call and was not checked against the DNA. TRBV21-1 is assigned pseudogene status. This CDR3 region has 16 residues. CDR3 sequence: CASSKGAGNSNQPQHF. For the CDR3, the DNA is TGTGCCAGCAGCAAAGGGGCAGGAAATAGCAATCAGCCCCAGCATTTT.

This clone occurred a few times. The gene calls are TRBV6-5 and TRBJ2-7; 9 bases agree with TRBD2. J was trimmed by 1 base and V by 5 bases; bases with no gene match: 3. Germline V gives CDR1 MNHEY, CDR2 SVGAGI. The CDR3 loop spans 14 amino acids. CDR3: CASSRAGGSYEQYF. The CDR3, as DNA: TGTGCCAGCAGTAGGGCGGGGGGGTCCTACGAGCAGTACTTC.

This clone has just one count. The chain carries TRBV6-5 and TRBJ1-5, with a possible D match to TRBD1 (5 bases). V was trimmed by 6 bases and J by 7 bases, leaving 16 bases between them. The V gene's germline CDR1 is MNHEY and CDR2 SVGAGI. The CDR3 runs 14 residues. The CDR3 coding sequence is TGTGCCAGCAGGGGAGGCAGGGTGGGACAGCCCCAGCATTTT. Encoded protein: CASRGGRVGQPQHF.

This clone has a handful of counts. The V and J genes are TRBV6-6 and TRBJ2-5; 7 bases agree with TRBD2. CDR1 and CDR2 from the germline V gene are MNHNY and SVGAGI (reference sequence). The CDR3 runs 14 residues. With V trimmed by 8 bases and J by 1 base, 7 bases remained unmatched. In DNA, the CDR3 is TGTGCCAGCGCCATCGGGGGGTTCCAAGAGACCCAGTACTTC. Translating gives CASAIGGFQETQYF.